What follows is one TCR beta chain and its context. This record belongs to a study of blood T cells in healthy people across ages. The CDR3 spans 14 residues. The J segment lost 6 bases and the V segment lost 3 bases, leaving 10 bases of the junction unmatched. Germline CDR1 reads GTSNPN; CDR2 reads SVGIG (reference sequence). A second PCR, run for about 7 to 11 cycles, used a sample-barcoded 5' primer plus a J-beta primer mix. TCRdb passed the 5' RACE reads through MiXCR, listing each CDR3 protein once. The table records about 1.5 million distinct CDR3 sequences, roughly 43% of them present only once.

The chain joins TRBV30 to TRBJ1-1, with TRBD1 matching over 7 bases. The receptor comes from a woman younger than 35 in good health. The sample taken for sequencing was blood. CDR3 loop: CAWSLQTGWAEAFF. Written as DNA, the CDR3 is TGTGCCTGGAGCCTACAGACAGGGTGGGCTGAAGCTTTCTTT.